The 20 T cell receptor beta chains in this list originate from one sample, sequenced in a study of radiation and T cells in renal cell carcinoma. Time point here: blood 4 weeks post-SBRT, at nephrectomy. Treatment: 15 Gy SBRT to primary tumor, nephrectomy 4 weeks later. TCRdb keeps only in-frame clones here, not all; method: immunoSEQ multiplex PCR. The table records some 43,000 clones, 80% to 85% of them present only once. This material consisted of blood, taken from a patient whose treatment included radiotherapy and nephrectomy. These receptors originate from a woman aged 70 to 79 with renal cell carcinoma.

The chain recombines TRBV6-5 with TRBJ2-3; tentatively, D is TRBD2 (6 bases). The CDR3 runs to 15 residues. From germline, CDR1 is MNHEY and CDR2 SVGAGI. The V end was cut by 5 bases, the J end by 4 bases, with 16 bases between. Here the CDR3 reads CASSPRLSGADTQYF. The CDR3 bases are TGTGCCAGCAGTCCCCGACTGTCGGGAGCAGATACGCAGTATTTT.

The chain links TRBV5-1 to TRBJ1-6; 9 bases are a match to TRBD1. Per germline, CDR1 SGHRS and CDR2 YFSETQ. The CDR3 spans 14 residues. V trimming: 4 bases; J trimming: 6 bases; junction bases outside the gene matches: 2. CDR3 sequence reads: CASSGQGSNSPLHF. DNA for the CDR3: TGCGCCAGCAGCGGACAGGGGAGTAATTCACCCCTCCACTTT.

A single count supports this clone. This chain connects TRBV6-5 to TRBJ1-2, with D possibly being TRBD1 (6 bases). Germline lookup yields CDR1 MNHEY and CDR2 SVGAGI. Trimming cost V 6 bases and J 5 bases, with 13 bases left between them. There are 13 residues in the CDR3. CDR3 residues: CASRAGAAYGYTF. The CDR3 bases are TGTGCCAGCAGAGCGGGGGCGGCGTATGGCTACACCTTC.

This clone has only a few counts. The chain combines TRBV7-2 with TRBJ1-4, with 8 bases aligning to TRBD1. J lost 7 bases, V lost 4 bases, and 5 bases had no gene match. The CDR3 extends over 14 amino acids. Germline values: CDR1 SGHTA, CDR2 FQGNSA. The CDR3 region has the DNA TGTGCCAGCAGCTGGCAGGGGGCAGGTGAAAAACTGTTTTTT. Amino acid sequence: CASSWQGAGEKLFF.

The chain links TRBV6-5 to TRBJ1-5; tentative D call: TRBD1 (5 bases). The ends were cut back, 5 bases at V and 2 bases at J, with 10 bases in the middle. Germline CDR1 is MNHEY and CDR2 is SVGAGI. The CDR3 consists of 14 residues. The CDR3 sequence is CASSQGDGNQPQHF. In DNA, the CDR3 is TGTGCCAGCAGTCAAGGGGATGGCAATCAGCCCCAGCATTTT.

The V gene is TRBV9, the J gene TRBJ2-1; 10 bases fit TRBD1. The CDR3 covers 14 residues. The germline gives CDR1 SGDLS, CDR2 YYNGEE. Unmatched junction bases numbered 3, after V lost 4 bases and J lost 5 bases. The CDR3 region is CASSKGQGNNEQFF. CDR3 DNA: TGTGCCAGCAGCAAGGGACAGGGGAACAATGAGCAGTTCTTC.

The rearrangement links TRBV25-1 to TRBJ2-1, with a possible D match to TRBD2 (6 bases). The CDR3 loop spans 13 amino acids. Germline V CDR1 and CDR2: MGHDK, SYGVNS. V lost 11 bases to trimming and J lost 6 bases, with 17 bases between them. The CDR3 DNA reads TGTGCCGGCCAGGGACTCCCTGGCAATGAGCAGTTCTTC. It encodes CAGQGLPGNEQFF. Supplemented by reference TRBV25-1 and TRBJ2-1, the full variable domain reads EADIYQTPRYLVIGTGKKITLECSQTMGHDKMYWYQQDPGMELHLIHYSYGVNSTEKGDLSSESTVSRIRTEHFPLTLESARPSHTSQYLCAGQGLPGNEQFFGPGTRLTVL.

In the case of this clone: One end of the junction is discordant with germline, which a read error may explain. The V and J genes are TRBV13 and TRBJ1-1; unclear D gene. Germline V gene data show CDR1 as PRHDT and CDR2 as FYEKMQ (reference sequence). This CDR3 is built from 13 residues. For the CDR3, the DNA is TGTGCCAGCCACCCGGAAGGGAACGCTGAAGCTTTCTTT. It is translated as CASHPEGNAEAFF.

The chain carries TRBV7-6 and TRBJ2-2; D unresolved. This CDR3 region has 16 residues. CDR1 is SGHVS and CDR2 is FNYEAQ in the germline V gene. The V and J ends lost 3 bases and 0 bases respectively, with 11 bases between them. The CDR3 region has the DNA TGTGCCAGCAGCTTTTACGGGCCCTCGAACACCGGGGAGCTGTTTTTT. This gives the protein CASSFYGPSNTGELFF.

The chain links TRBV2 to TRBJ1-2; 7 bases align to TRBD1. Germline V gene lookup returns CDR1 SNHLY and CDR2 FYNNEI. The CDR3 runs to 15 residues. With 8 bases clipped from V and 1 base from J, the junction kept 10 bases outside the gene matches. CDR3 nucleotide sequence: TGTGCCAGCTGGACAGACAGGGTATTTAACTATGGCTACACCTTC. Amino acid sequence: CASWTDRVFNYGYTF.

The CDR3 sequence: CASSRNLLANTGELFF. The CDR3 coding sequence is TGTGCCAGCAGCCGAAACCTACTCGCGAACACCGGGGAGCTGTTTTTT. The rearrangement uses TRBV14 and TRBJ2-2; D remains ambiguous. The V end lost 4 bases, the J end lost 0 bases, and 12 bases lay between the germline ends. Germline V gene lookup returns CDR1 SGHDN and CDR2 FVKESK. The CDR3 is 16 amino acids.

CDR3 sequence reads: CASSQDPAGGGGETQYF. The CDR3 nucleotides read TGTGCCAGCAGCCAAGACCCAGCGGGAGGTGGGGGAGAGACCCAGTACTTC. This chain connects TRBV4-2 to TRBJ2-5; the match to TRBD2 covers 9 bases. Germline V gene lookup returns CDR1 LGHNA and CDR2 YNFKEQ. This CDR3 comprises 17 residues. J was trimmed by 4 bases and V by 0 bases; bases with no gene match: 9.

This chain connects TRBV6-5 to TRBJ2-6, with TRBD1 as a possible D gene (6 bases). Germline CDR1 MNHEY, CDR2 SVGAGI. The CDR3 is 16 residues long. V was trimmed by 2 bases and J by 1 base, leaving 9 bases between them. CDR3 sequence reads: CASSYTQGSGANVLTF. DNA for the CDR3: TGTGCCAGCAGTTACACACAGGGTTCTGGGGCCAACGTCCTGACTTTC.

This clone appeared a few times. J is TRBJ2-1 and V is TRBV6-5; no definite D call. Germline lookup yields CDR1 MNHEY and CDR2 SVGAGI. The CDR3 covers 13 residues. V gave up 0 bases and J gave up 4 bases, with 4 bases separating them. CDR3 sequence: CASSYSSYNEQFF. CDR3 nucleotide sequence: TGTGCCAGCAGTTACTCGTCATACAATGAGCAGTTCTTC.

V is TRBV2 and J is TRBJ1-1; 7 bases agree with TRBD1. This CDR3 is 13 amino acids long. Germline lookup yields CDR1 SNHLY and CDR2 FYNNEI. V gave up 7 bases and J gave up 4 bases; unmatched junction bases: 6. This CDR3 is CASIRTGATEAFF. CDR3 coding DNA: TGTGCCAGCATCCGGACAGGAGCCACTGAAGCTTTCTTT. Looking up the rest from reference TRBV2 and TRBJ1-1 gives the full variable domain: EPEVTQTPSHQVTQMGQEVILRCVPISNHLYFYWYRQILGQKVEFLVSFYNNEISEKSEIFDDQFSVERPDGSNFTLKIRSTKLEDSAMYFCASIRTGATEAFFGQGTRLTVV.

J is TRBJ2-1 and V is TRBV7-3, with D tentatively TRBD2 (6 bases). The CDR3 runs to 14 residues. The V and J ends lost 0 bases and 7 bases respectively, with 10 bases between them. Per the germline V gene, CDR1 is SGHTA and CDR2 is FQGTGA. The CDR3 DNA is TGTGCCAGCAGCTTAACGCCCCGGGAGAATGAGCAGTTCTTC. Translated, it gives CASSLTPRENEQFF.

The chain employs TRBV5-1 and TRBJ1-6; D may be TRBD1 (6 bases). Germline-derived CDR1 and CDR2 are SGHRS and YFSETQ. The V and J ends lost 0 bases and 7 bases respectively, with 11 bases between them. The CDR3 extends over 15 amino acids. In DNA, the CDR3 is TGCGCCAGCAGCTTGGCCGGCGACAGGAATTCACCCCTCCACTTT. This encodes CASSLAGDRNSPLHF.

The count of this clone is one. J is TRBJ2-1 and V is TRBV7-3, with TRBD2 matching over 11 bases. Trimming took 4 bases from V and 5 from J; bases not matched to a gene: 4. The CDR3 is made up of 15 amino acids. Germline CDR1 is SGHTA and CDR2 is FQGTGA. The CDR3 DNA sequence: TGTGCCAGCAGCTCTTTAGCGGGAGGGAACAATGAGCAGTTCTTC. As protein: CASSSLAGGNNEQFF. Full variable domain (remainder filled in from reference TRBV7-3 and TRBJ2-1): GAGVSQTPSNKVTEKGKYVELRCDPISGHTALYWYRQSLGQGPEFLIYFQGTGAADDSGLPNDRFFAVRPEGSVSTLKIQRTERGDSAVYLCASSSLAGGNNEQFFGPGTRLTVL.

The chain combines TRBV7-2 with TRBJ1-2, with 10 positions matching TRBD1. The CDR3 consists of 15 residues. V lost 4 bases to trimming and J lost 3 bases; unmatched junction nucleotides: 5. From germline, CDR1 is SGHTA and CDR2 FQGNSA. The CDR3, as DNA: TGTGCCAGCAGCTGGAGGACAGGGGGGGACTATGGCTACACCTTC. Protein: CASSWRTGGDYGYTF.

V is TRBV6-1 and J is TRBJ1-1; possibly TRBD1 for D (5 bases). The CDR3 is made up of 15 amino acids. From germline, CDR1 is MNHNS and CDR2 SASEGT. The ends were cut back, 6 bases at V and 0 bases at J, with 14 bases in the middle. The CDR3 sequence: CASRDRTFMNTEAFF. The CDR3 nucleotides are TGTGCCAGCAGAGACCGGACATTTATGAACACTGAAGCTTTCTTT.